A single sample is the source of the 29 T cell receptor beta chains below, sequenced in a study of cytomegalovirus exposure and HLA in healthy donors (dated by TCRdb to 2016 to 2017). Libraries were constructed by the immunoSEQ multiplex PCR assay. The immuneACCESS repertoire file appears here via TCRdb, limited to in-frame rearrangements. These files lack a portion of the clones; in checked studies, under half of the deficit traces to unresolved V genes, and the cause of the others is not known. The sample records tens of thousands of clones, more than 80% of which are singletons. The top ten constitute around 5.5% of the sample. Sequencing was carried out using PBMCs. These receptors were taken from a young woman in good health and CMV-seronegative.

The rearrangement joins TRBV9 to TRBJ2-1, with TRBD2 as a possible D gene (6 bases). The CDR3 is made up of 15 amino acids. V lost 0 bases to trimming and J lost 6 bases, with 13 bases between them. Germline-derived CDR1 and CDR2 are SGDLS and YYNGEE. CDR3 nucleotides: TGTGCCAGCAGCGTAGCGGGAACGCGGGGCAATGAGCAGTTCTTC. The encoded protein is CASSVAGTRGNEQFF.

This clone occurred once. The chain couples TRBV10-2 to TRBJ2-7; 7 bases are shared with TRBD2. CDR1 and CDR2 from the germline V gene are WSHSY and SAAADI. J lost 2 bases, V lost 6 bases, and 10 bases had no gene match. The CDR3 has 15 amino acids. The CDR3 spells CASRAGLAATYEQYV. The CDR3 coding sequence is TGCGCCAGCAGGGCGGGGCTAGCGGCTACCTACGAGCAGTACGTC.

The chain employs TRBV6-1 and TRBJ2-7, with 7 bases that match TRBD2. J lost 5 bases, V lost 6 bases, and 7 bases had no gene match. The CDR3 consists of 13 residues. Germline V gene lookup returns CDR1 MNHNS and CDR2 SASEGT. The CDR3 loop is CASRRAGTHEQYV. As DNA, the CDR3 is TGTGCCAGCAGAAGAGCGGGAACCCACGAGCAGTACGTC.

The chain joins TRBV5-1 to TRBJ1-1; D ambiguous. The ends were cut back, 3 bases at V and 1 base at J, with 4 bases in the middle. This CDR3 comprises 12 residues. The V gene's germline CDR1 is SGHRS and CDR2 YFSETQ. CDR3 coding DNA: TGCGCCAGCAGCTCCGGGAACACTGAAGCTTTCTTT. This codes for CASSSGNTEAFF. The whole variable domain, remainder taken from reference TRBV5-1 and TRBJ1-1, is KAGVTQTPRYLIKTRGQQVTLSCSPISGHRSVSWYQQTPGQGLQFLFEYFSETQRNKGNFPGRFSGRQFSNSRSEMNVSTLELGDSALYLCASSSGNTEAFFGQGTRLTVV.

This chain joins TRBV7-3 and TRBJ2-2, with TRBD1 matching 12 bases. The CDR3 runs to 21 residues. V shed 2 bases and J 3 bases; nucleotides not matched to a gene: 16. From germline, CDR1 is SGHTA and CDR2 FQGTGA. CDR3 amino acids: CASSLFPPGQGAHRYTGELFF. The CDR3 DNA reads TGTGCCAGCAGCTTATTTCCACCGGGACAGGGGGCTCACAGGTACACCGGGGAGCTGTTTTTT.

The V and J genes are TRBV6-4 and TRBJ2-2, with TRBD2 identical over 9 bases. The CDR3 contains 14 residues. Germline V gives CDR1 MRHNA, CDR2 SNTAGT. J lost 3 bases, V lost 6 bases, and 2 bases had no gene match. CDR3 amino acids: CASSQRGDTGELFF. The CDR3 DNA follows: TGTGCCAGCAGCCAGCGGGGGGACACCGGGGAGCTGTTTTTT.

CDR3 region: CASSLIDEQFF. The CDR3 nucleotides read TGTGCCAGCAGCTTAATCGATGAGCAGTTCTTC. The chain links TRBV7-2 to TRBJ2-1; the D is unclear. This CDR3 has 11 amino acids. Germline V lookup: CDR1 SGHTA, CDR2 FQGNSA. V lost 2 bases, J lost 8 bases, and 4 bases lay in between.

The V call is TRBV19, the J call TRBJ1-1; D possibly corresponds to TRBD1 (5 bases). Deletions cut 3 bases from V and 3 bases from J, with 14 bases between. Germline loops: CDR1 LNHDA, CDR2 SQIVND (reference sequence). The CDR3 runs 15 residues. The CDR3 region has the DNA TGTGCCAGTAGTATGGTGGCGGGAGGGGACACTGAAGCTTTCTTT. Encoded protein: CASSMVAGGDTEAFF.

V usage is TRBV9 and J usage is TRBJ1-5, with TRBD1 identical over 8 bases. The CDR3 totals 15 residues. Germline V CDR1 and CDR2: SGDLS, YYNGEE. V shed 3 bases and J 4 bases; nucleotides not matched to a gene: 6. The CDR3, as DNA: TGTGCCAGCAGCGGACAGGGGTTTGGGAATCAGCCCCAGCATTTT. Translation gives CASSGQGFGNQPQHF.

This sequence joins TRBV11-3 and TRBJ2-1; 9 positions agree with TRBD2. The length of the CDR3 is 14 residues. Germline assignment: CDR1 SGHNT and CDR2 YENEEA. V lost 7 bases to trimming and J lost 6 bases; unmatched junction nucleotides: 7. The CDR3 loop is CASNPRREGNEQFF. CDR3 nucleotide sequence: TGTGCCAGCAACCCTCGGCGGGAGGGCAATGAGCAGTTCTTC.

The rearrangement uses TRBV6-5 and TRBJ2-3; TRBD2 might be the D (5 bases). The CDR3 is made up of 16 amino acids. The V gene's germline CDR1 is MNHEY and CDR2 SVGAGI. Trimming shortened V by 2 bases and J by 4 bases, and 16 bases separated the two germline ends. As DNA, the CDR3 is TGTGCCAGCAGTTACGAGGGCGGTCGGGCCCCAGATACGCAGTATTTT. This translates into CASSYEGGRAPDTQYF.

The chain joins TRBV6-4 to TRBJ2-7, with 7 bases aligning to TRBD1. V lost 0 bases and J lost 3; bases outside the gene matches: 8. The CDR3 is 16 amino acids. Germline-derived CDR1 and CDR2 are MRHNA and SNTAGT. Written as DNA, the CDR3 is TGTGCCAGCAGTGACTCGCCGACAGGGAAGGGCTACGAGCAGTACTTC. Translating gives CASSDSPTGKGYEQYF.

The chain recombines TRBV2 with TRBJ1-2; 11 bases map to TRBD1. Per the germline V gene, CDR1 is SNHLY and CDR2 is FYNNEI. This CDR3 is built from 16 residues. Trimming cost V 6 bases and J 6 bases; bases outside gene matches: 12. Here the CDR3 reads CASRIGQGARVNGYTF. The CDR3 DNA is TGTGCCAGCAGAATCGGACAGGGGGCGCGAGTGAATGGCTACACCTTC.

The chain joins TRBV6-1 to TRBJ1-6; 8 bases fit TRBD1. CDR1 is MNHNS and CDR2 is SASEGT in the germline V gene. The CDR3 extends over 16 amino acids. Trimming took 4 bases from V and 10 from J; bases not matched to a gene: 12. CDR3 region: CASSGDRGNGPSPLHF. CDR3 in DNA: TGTGCCAGCAGTGGCGACAGGGGCAACGGGCCCTCACCCCTCCACTTT.

The V and J genes are TRBV7-2 and TRBJ2-3; 11 bases map to TRBD1. CDR3 length: 15 amino acids. Germline V gene data show CDR1 as SGHTA and CDR2 as FQGNSA. Losses at the gene ends were 5 bases for V and 3 bases for J; bases not matched to a gene: 4. The CDR3 bases are TGTGCCAGCAGCACCGGGACAGGGGGTACAGATACGCAGTATTTT. Its protein product is CASSTGTGGTDTQYF. Together with reference TRBV7-2 and TRBJ2-3, the CDR3 gives the full variable domain: GAGVSQSPSNKVTEKGKDVELRCDPISGHTALYWYRQSLGQGLEFLIYFQGNSAPDKSGLPSDRFSAERTGGSVSTLTIQRTQQEDSAVYLCASSTGTGGTDTQYFGPGTRLTVL.

V and J are TRBV18 and TRBJ1-3, with 9 positions matching TRBD1. Germline lookup yields CDR1 KGHSH and CDR2 LQKENI. V lost 6 bases and J lost 7; bases outside the gene matches: 4. There are 13 residues in the CDR3. CDR3 DNA: TGTGCCAGCTCCCCCGACAGGGGGAACACCATATATTTT. Translated, it gives CASSPDRGNTIYF.

This rearrangement joins TRBV7-6 to TRBJ2-3; TRBD1 is a possible D gene (7 bases). This CDR3 contains 18 residues. CDR1 is SGHVS and CDR2 is FNYEAQ in the germline V gene. The germline V and J ends were trimmed by 5 bases and 0 bases, with 21 bases remaining between them. CDR3 sequence: CASSRPKAGTESTDTQYF. The DNA for the CDR3 is TGTGCCAGCAGCCGCCCCAAGGCGGGGACAGAGAGCACAGATACGCAGTATTTT.

The chain links TRBV7-9 to TRBJ1-2; 9 bases line up with TRBD1. The germline CDR1 and CDR2 sequences are SEHNR and FQNEAQ (reference sequence). The CDR3 runs 13 residues. The trim removed 5 bases at V and 4 bases at J, leaving 2 bases unmatched. DNA of the CDR3: TGTGCCAGCAGCCTGGGACAGGGCTATGGCTACACCTTC. Translation: CASSLGQGYGYTF.

This clone was seen only once. In nucleotides, the CDR3 is TGTGCCAGTAGTCTCCCCCGACAGGGTTCTGCCGGCTATGGCTACACCTTC. This translates into CASSLPRQGSAGYGYTF. The chain combines TRBV19 with TRBJ1-2; 7 bases map to TRBD1. The ends lost 5 bases at V and 4 bases at J; junction bases unmatched: 16. The CDR3 covers 17 residues. Germline values: CDR1 LNHDA, CDR2 SQIVND (reference sequence).

This chain connects TRBV18 to TRBJ2-7, with D possibly TRBD2 on 5 matching bases. The CDR3 runs to 13 residues. V was clipped by 0 bases and J by 2 bases, with 5 bases between them. Germline V lookup: CDR1 KGHSH, CDR2 LQKENI. CDR3 loop: CASSPPGAYEQYF. CDR3 nucleotides: TGTGCCAGCTCACCACCCGGGGCCTACGAGCAGTACTTC.

This clone was seen only once. This chain links TRBV14 with TRBJ2-3; D is undetermined. The germline CDR1 and CDR2 sequences are SGHDN and FVKESK. V lost 2 bases and J lost 4, with 13 bases in between. This CDR3 has 15 amino acids. Here the CDR3 reads CASSQKTPLSDTQYF. CDR3 DNA: TGTGCCAGCAGCCAAAAGACACCCTTGTCAGATACGCAGTATTTT.

V is TRBV7-9 and J is TRBJ1-6, with TRBD1 identical over 7 bases. The CDR3 length is 13 residues. J lost 8 bases, V lost 3 bases, and 1 base had no gene match. In germline, CDR1 is SEHNR, CDR2 FQNEAQ (reference sequence). The CDR3 reads CASSLQGDSPLHF. DNA of the CDR3: TGTGCCAGCAGCTTGCAGGGGGATTCACCCCTCCACTTT.

V and J are TRBV15 and TRBJ2-1; D is unclear. V was pared by 1 base and J by 6 bases, with 4 bases between. The CDR3 covers 12 residues. Per germline, CDR1 LNHNV and CDR2 YYDKDF (reference sequence). CDR3 in amino acids: CATSRVANEQFF. The CDR3 DNA is TGTGCCACCAGCAGAGTAGCCAATGAGCAGTTCTTC.

DNA for the CDR3: TGTGCCAGCAGCTCCAGACAGTTCGGCTACACCTTC. Translating it yields CASSSRQFGYTF. The rearrangement joins TRBV28 to TRBJ1-2, with D perhaps TRBD1 (5 bases). The CDR3 runs to 12 residues. Trimming removed 6 bases at V and 8 bases at J, with 13 bases between. Germline V gene lookup returns CDR1 MDHEN and CDR2 SYDVKM.

This clone came up a few times. V usage is TRBV18 and J usage is TRBJ1-1; tentatively, D is TRBD1 (6 bases). Germline loops: CDR1 KGHSH, CDR2 LQKENI. CDR3 length: 14 residues. V dropped 4 bases and J dropped 8 bases, with 17 bases sitting between them. CDR3 coding DNA: TGTGCCAGCTCACGGACAGCTCAGCTCCAAGAAGCTTTCTTT. It translates to CASSRTAQLQEAFF.

The genes are TRBV5-4 and TRBJ2-3, with D possibly TRBD1 on 5 matching bases. Germline V gives CDR1 SGHNT, CDR2 YYREEE (reference sequence). The CDR3 extends over 16 amino acids. V dropped 2 bases and J dropped 2 bases, with 15 bases sitting between them. CDR3 amino acids: CASSFGLRQYTDTQYF. The DNA for the CDR3 is TGTGCCAGCAGCTTTGGGCTACGACAGTACACAGATACGCAGTATTTT.

This clone was observed a single time. The chain is built from TRBV5-4 and TRBJ2-3; tentative D call: TRBD1 (6 bases). The CDR3 has 14 residues. V shed 4 bases and J shed 3 bases, with 12 bases lying between them. The V gene's germline CDR1 is SGHNT and CDR2 YYREEE (reference sequence). In DNA, the CDR3 is TGTGCCAGCAGCCAAGGGGGTGGGACAGATACGCAGTATTTT. Translated: CASSQGGGTDTQYF. The full variable domain, completed using reference TRBV5-4 and TRBJ2-3, is ETGVTQSPTHLIKTRGQQVTLRCSSQSGHNTVSWYQQALGQGPQFIFQYYREEENGRGNFPPRFSGLQFPNYSSELNVNALELDDSALYLCASSQGGGTDTQYFGPGTRLTVL.

This rearrangement joins TRBV15 to TRBJ2-1; D gene uncertain. V lost 0 bases and J 6 bases, leaving 6 bases between the germline ends. Germline V gene lookup returns CDR1 LNHNV and CDR2 YYDKDF (reference sequence). The CDR3 loop spans 13 amino acids. CDR3 residues: CATSRDFFNEQFF. For the CDR3, the DNA is TGTGCCACCAGCAGAGATTTCTTCAATGAGCAGTTCTTC.

The rearrangement uses TRBV9 and TRBJ2-2, with 11 bases aligning to TRBD2. The CDR3 is made up of 16 amino acids. The ends lost 4 bases at V and 1 base at J; junction bases unmatched: 3. CDR1 is SGDLS, CDR2 YYNGEE, per germline. CDR3 sequence (DNA): TGTGCCAGCAGCTATGGACTAGCGGGGAACACCGGGGAGCTGTTTTTT. Residues: CASSYGLAGNTGELFF.